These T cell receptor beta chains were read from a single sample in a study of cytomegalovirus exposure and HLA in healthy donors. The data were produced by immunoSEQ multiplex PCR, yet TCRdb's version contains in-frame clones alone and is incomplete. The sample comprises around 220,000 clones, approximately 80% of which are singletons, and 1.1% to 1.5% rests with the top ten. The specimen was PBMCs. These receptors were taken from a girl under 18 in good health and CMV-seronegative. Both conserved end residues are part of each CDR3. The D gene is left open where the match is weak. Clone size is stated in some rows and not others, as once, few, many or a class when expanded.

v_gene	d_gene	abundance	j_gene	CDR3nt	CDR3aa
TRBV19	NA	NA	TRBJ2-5	TGTGCCAGTAGTATGGGGCAAGTTGAGACCCAGTACTTC	CASSMGQVETQYF
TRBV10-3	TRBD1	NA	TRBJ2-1	TGTGCCATCGAACCGGACAGGGGAAACAATGAGCAGTTCTTC	CAIEPDRGNNEQFF
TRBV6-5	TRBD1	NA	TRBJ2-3	TGTGCCAGCATGGAGGGGACAGGGGAGTCAGATACGCAGTATTTT	CASMEGTGESDTQYF
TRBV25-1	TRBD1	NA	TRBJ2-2	TGTGCCAGCAGTGGACAGGGTGCGGACACCGGGGAGCTGTTTTTT	CASSGQGADTGELFF
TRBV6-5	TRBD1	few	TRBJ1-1	TGTGCCAGTTCCCCCGGGACAGGGGTTACTGAAGCTTTCTTT	CASSPGTGVTEAFF
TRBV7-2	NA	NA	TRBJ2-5	TGTGCCAGCAGCCTACAGCCAGAGACCCAGTACTTC	CASSLQPETQYF
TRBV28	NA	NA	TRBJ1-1	TGTGCCAGCAGTTTCTTGGCGAACACTGAAGCTTTCTTT	CASSFLANTEAFF
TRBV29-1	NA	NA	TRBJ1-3	TGCAGCGTCGGTGGGGGGGACACCATATATTTT	CSVGGGDTIYF
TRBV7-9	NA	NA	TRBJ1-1	TGTGCCAGCAGCTTATCCCAAGCCAACACTGAAGCTTTCTTT	CASSLSQANTEAFF
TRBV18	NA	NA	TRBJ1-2	TGTGCCAGCTCAAAGGAGGGGCAGAACTATGGCTACACCTTC	CASSKEGQNYGYTF
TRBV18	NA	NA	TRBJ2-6	TGTGCCAGCGCAGAGGACTTGAAGGCCAACGTCCTGACTTTC	CASAEDLKANVLTF
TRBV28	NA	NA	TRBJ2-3	TGTGCCAGCAGTTCAATACCCCGGACTATTAGAACAGATACGCAGTATTTT	CASSSIPRTIRTDTQYF
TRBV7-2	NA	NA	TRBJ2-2	TGTGCCAGCAGCTTACCTGCGAACACCGGGGAGCTGTTTTTT	CASSLPANTGELFF
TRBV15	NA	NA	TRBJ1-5	TGTGCCACCAGCGGAGGACTAGACCTTTTTAGCAATCAGCCCCAGCATTTT	CATSGGLDLFSNQPQHF
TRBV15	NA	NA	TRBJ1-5	TGTGCCACCAGCATTAAGGCAGGTCCTAATCAGCCCCAGCATTTT	CATSIKAGPNQPQHF
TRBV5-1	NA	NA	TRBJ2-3	TGCGCCAGCAGCTTGGCCGGGGGGCACACAGATACGCAGTATTTT	CASSLAGGHTDTQYF
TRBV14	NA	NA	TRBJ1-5	TGTGCCCGTCTCCCACTGAGAGCGCCCCAGCATTTT	CARLPLRAPQHF
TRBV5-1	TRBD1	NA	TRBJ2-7	TGCGCCAGCAGCGCGGGACAGGGCAATCCCCCTTACGAGCAGTACTTC	CASSAGQGNPPYEQYF
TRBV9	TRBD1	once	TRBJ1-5	TGTGCCAGCAGCGGGGACAGGGATTTTTCGTGGGGCCAGCCCCAGCATTTT	CASSGDRDFSWGQPQHF
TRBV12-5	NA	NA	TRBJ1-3	TGTGCTAGTGGGCAGGGGAGAAGAAACACCATATATTTT	CASGQGRRNTIYF
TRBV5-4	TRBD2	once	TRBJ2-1	TGTGCCACAGGACTAGCGGGAGGGCAAACGAATGAGCAGTTCTTC	CATGLAGGQTNEQFF
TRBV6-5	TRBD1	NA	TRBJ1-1	TGTGCCAGCAAAGGGACAGATGAAGCTTTCTTT	CASKGTDEAFF